This TCR beta chain appears in the sequencing data of a study of T-cell memory formation after mild COVID-19. TCRdb analysed the 5' RACE reads with MiXCR anew, one entry per CDR3 protein. Here the sample spans under 400,000 distinct CDR3 sequences, around 27% being singletons. Trimming removed 7 bases from V and 3 bases from J; junction bases left unmatched: 8. CDR1 and CDR2 (germline): ENHRY, SYGVKD. The CDR3 loop spans 14 amino acids. The chain employs TRBV10-3 and TRBJ2-7; TRBD1 matches at 8 bases. The TCR comes from an adult woman who had mild COVID-19 (a few samples of this study predate the infection). Cell type and time point are not known. The sequencing input was PBMCs or a T cell subset sorted from them (not recorded which). The CDR3 region has the DNA TGTGCCATCAAGACCGGGACAGGAGACTACGAGCAGTACTTC. Protein product: CAIKTGTGDYEQYF.